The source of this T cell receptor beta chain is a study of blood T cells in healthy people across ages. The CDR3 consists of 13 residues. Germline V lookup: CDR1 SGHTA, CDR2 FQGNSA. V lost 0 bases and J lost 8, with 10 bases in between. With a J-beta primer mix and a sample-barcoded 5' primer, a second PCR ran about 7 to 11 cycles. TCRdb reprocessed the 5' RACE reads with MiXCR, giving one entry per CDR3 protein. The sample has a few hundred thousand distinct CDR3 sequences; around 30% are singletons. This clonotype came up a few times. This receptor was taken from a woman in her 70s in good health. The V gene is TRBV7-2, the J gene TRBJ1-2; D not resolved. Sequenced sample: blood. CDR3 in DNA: TGTGCCAGCAGCTTAGCGTCTGGGGTCGGCTACACCTTC. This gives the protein CASSLASGVGYTF.